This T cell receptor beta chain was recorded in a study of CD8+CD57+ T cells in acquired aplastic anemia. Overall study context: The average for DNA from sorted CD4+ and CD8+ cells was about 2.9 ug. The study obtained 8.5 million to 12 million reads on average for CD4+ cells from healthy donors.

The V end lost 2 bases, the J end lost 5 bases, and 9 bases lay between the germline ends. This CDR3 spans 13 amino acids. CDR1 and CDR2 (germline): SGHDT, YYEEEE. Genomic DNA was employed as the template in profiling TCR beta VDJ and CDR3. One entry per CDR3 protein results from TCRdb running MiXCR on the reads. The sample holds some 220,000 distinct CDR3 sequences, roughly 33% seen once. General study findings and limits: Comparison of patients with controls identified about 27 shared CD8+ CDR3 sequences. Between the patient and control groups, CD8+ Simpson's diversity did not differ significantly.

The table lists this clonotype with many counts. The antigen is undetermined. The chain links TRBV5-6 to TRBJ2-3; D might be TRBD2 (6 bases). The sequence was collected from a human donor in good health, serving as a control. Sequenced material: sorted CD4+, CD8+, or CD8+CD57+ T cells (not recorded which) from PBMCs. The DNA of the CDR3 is TGTGCCAGCAGCTTAGTGGGGGGAGATACGCAGTATTTT. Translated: CASSLVGGDTQYF.